In its sample, the clone carrying this T cell receptor (beta chain) was seen a few times. Its antigen is as yet unknown. The data are from a study of shared clonotypes between healthy human individuals. For the study at large: Researchers drew samples from two women and a few men aged 18 to 49. Study-wide results and limits: Generation of non-shared clonotypes was less probable than generation of clonotypes shared by all four donors. How much donors shared clonotypes was expected to be affected by sequencing depth.

This table comes from immunoSEQ multiplex PCR, and its TCRdb copy is limited to in-frame clones, with some not included. The repertoire holds hundreds of thousands of clones, with 90% to 95% as singletons. In the naive CD8 group, cells lacked CD45RO and were positively selected for CCR7, so terminally differentiated effector memory CD45RA+ cells were left out. All participating donors were Caucasian adults from Nashville, Tennessee. Germline CDR1 reads MNHEY; CDR2 reads SMNVEV (reference sequence). V lost 7 bases to trimming and J lost 3 bases, with 13 bases between them. CDR3 size: 13 residues. Sample: naive CD8+ T cells sorted from blood. This TCR was recovered from a woman aged 30 to 39 in good health. The chain employs TRBV27 and TRBJ2-7; D might be TRBD1 or TRBD2, each matching 5 bases. The CDR3, as DNA: TGTGCCAGCAAACTTGGGACGAGCTACGAGCAGTACTTC. Residues: CASKLGTSYEQYF.